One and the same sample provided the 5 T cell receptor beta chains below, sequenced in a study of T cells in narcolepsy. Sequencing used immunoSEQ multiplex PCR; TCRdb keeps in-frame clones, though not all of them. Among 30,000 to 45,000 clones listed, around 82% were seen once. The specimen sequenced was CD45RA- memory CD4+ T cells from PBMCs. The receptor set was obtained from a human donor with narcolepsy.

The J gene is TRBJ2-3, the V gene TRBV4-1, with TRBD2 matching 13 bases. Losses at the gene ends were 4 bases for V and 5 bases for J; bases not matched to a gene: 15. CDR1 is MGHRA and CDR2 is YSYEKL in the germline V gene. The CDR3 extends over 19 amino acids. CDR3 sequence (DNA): TGCGCCAGCAGCCTCCGCATAACTACTAGCGGGGGGGCTATAGATACGCAGTATTTT. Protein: CASSLRITTSGGAIDTQYF.

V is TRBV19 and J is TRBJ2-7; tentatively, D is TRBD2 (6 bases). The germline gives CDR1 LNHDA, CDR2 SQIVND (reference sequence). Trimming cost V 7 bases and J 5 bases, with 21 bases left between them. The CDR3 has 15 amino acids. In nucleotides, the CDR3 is TGTGCCAGTACGCCTCAACGGGGGTCAACCCACGAGCAGTACTTC. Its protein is CASTPQRGSTHEQYF.

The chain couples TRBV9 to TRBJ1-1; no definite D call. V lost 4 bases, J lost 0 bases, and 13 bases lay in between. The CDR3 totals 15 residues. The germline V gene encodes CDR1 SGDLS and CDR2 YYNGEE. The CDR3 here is CASSPQLGVNTEAFF. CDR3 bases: TGTGCCAGCAGCCCCCAGCTCGGGGTGAACACTGAAGCTTTCTTT. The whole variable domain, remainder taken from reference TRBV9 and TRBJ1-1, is DSGVTQTPKHLITATGQRVTLRCSPRSGDLSVYWYQQSLDQGLQFLIQYYNGEERAKGNILERFSAQQFPDLHSELNLSSLELGDSALYFCASSPQLGVNTEAFFGQGTRLTVV.

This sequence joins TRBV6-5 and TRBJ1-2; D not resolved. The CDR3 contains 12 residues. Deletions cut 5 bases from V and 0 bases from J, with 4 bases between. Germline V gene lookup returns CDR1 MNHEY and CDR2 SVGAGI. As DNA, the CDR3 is TGTGCCAGCAGTCGGGCTAACTATGGCTACACCTTC. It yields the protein CASSRANYGYTF.

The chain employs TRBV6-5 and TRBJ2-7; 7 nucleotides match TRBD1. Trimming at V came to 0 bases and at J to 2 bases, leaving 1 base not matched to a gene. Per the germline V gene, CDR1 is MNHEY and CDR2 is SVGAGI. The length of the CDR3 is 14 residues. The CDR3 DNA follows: TGTGCCAGCAGTTACTCGGGACAGACCTACGAGCAGTACTTC. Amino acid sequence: CASSYSGQTYEQYF.